This T cell receptor beta chain was recovered during a study of shared clonotypes between healthy human individuals. The study's findings and limits: Only blood underwent sampling, and tissue repertoires likely differ. Investigators expected sequencing depth to affect clonotype sharing among donors.

The germline CDR1 and CDR2 sequences are LNHDA and SQIVND (reference sequence). Between the trimmed V and J ends, which lost 3 bases and 7 bases, there was a span of 13 bases. This CDR3 is built from 13 residues. Note on this clone: Its antigen is still unknown.

The data were produced by immunoSEQ multiplex PCR, yet TCRdb's version contains in-frame clones alone and is incomplete. The data show fewer than 600,000 clones, about four fifths seen once. The sequenced sample consisted of PBMCs. The origin of this receptor is a woman aged 40 to 50 in good health. Some clones in this sample may be carry-over from other donors' samples. The gene calls are TRBV19 and TRBJ2-7; possibly TRBD1 for D (6 bases). The CDR3 reads CASSMQGSGEQYF. CDR3 bases: TGTGCCAGTAGTATGCAGGGGTCGGGAGAGCAGTACTTC.